Sequencing of this TCR beta chain was carried out in a study of CD8+ T cells in alopecia areata. Extracted RNA was reverse transcribed into cDNA, the sequencing template. Clones were read by immunoSEQ multiplex PCR, and TCRdb kept only the in-frame ones, dropping some. The sample shows 150,000 to 200,000 clones, roughly 66% of them seen only once. This CDR3 is built from 13 residues. V lost 6 bases to trimming and J lost 7 bases; unmatched junction nucleotides: 4. Germline CDR1 reads GTSNPN; CDR2 reads SVGIG (reference sequence). About this clone itself: Its antigen is not identified.

General observations from the study: Clonality was higher in lesional than normal scalp, especially in alopecia totalis/universalis.

The J gene is TRBJ2-2, the V gene TRBV30; 11 bases are shared with TRBD1. The receptor was isolated from a human donor with alopecia areata. Source: CD8+ T cells sorted from blood, taken at week 0. As DNA, the CDR3 is TGTGCCTGTGGGACAGGGGGAGTCGGGGAGCTGTTTTTT. This gives the protein CACGTGGVGELFF.